This T cell receptor beta chain is from a study of T cell responses to AZD1222 COVID-19 vaccine. Whole-study findings and limits: As reported, nearly half of all spike-specific TCRs target variant regions that are unmutated.

CDR3 length: 15 residues. Looked up from germline, CDR1 is SEHNR and CDR2 is FQNEAQ (reference sequence). The germline V and J ends were trimmed by 2 bases and 1 base, with 9 bases remaining between them. Turning to this clone: Antigen: not known.

Sequenced by immunoSEQ multiplex PCR; TCRdb stores in-frame clones only, minus some. The table lists 90,000 to 100,000 clones, approximately 90% of them singletons. The TCR originated in an adult who received the AZD1222 COVID-19 vaccine. Sequenced material: peripheral blood, taken 28 days after the second AZD1222 dose. J is TRBJ1-5 and V is TRBV7-9; a weak D match, TRBD1 (6 bases). The CDR3 reads CASSLRGESNQPQHF. The DNA for the CDR3 is TGTGCCAGCAGCTTAAGGGGGGAAAGCAATCAGCCCCAGCATTTT.